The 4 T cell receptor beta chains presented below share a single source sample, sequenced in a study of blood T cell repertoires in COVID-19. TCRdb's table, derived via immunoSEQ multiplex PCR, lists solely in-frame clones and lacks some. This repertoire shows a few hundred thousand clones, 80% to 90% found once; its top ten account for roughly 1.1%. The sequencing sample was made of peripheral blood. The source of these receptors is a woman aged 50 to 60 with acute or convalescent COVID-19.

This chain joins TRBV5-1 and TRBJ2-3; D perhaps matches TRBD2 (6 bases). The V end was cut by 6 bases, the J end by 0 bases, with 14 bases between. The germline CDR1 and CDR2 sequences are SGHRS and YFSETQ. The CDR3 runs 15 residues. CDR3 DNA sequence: TGCGCCAGCACCACGAGCGGGCGGAGCACAGATACGCAGTATTTT. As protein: CASTTSGRSTDTQYF. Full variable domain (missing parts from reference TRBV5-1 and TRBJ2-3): KAGVTQTPRYLIKTRGQQVTLSCSPISGHRSVSWYQQTPGQGLQFLFEYFSETQRNKGNFPGRFSGRQFSNSRSEMNVSTLELGDSALYLCASTTSGRSTDTQYFGPGTRLTVL.

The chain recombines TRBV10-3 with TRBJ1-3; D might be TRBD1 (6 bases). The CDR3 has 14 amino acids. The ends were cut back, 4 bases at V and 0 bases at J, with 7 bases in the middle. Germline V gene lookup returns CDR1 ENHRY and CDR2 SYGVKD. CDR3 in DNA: TGTGCCATCAGTGGGACAGACTCTGGAAACACCATATATTTT. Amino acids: CAISGTDSGNTIYF.

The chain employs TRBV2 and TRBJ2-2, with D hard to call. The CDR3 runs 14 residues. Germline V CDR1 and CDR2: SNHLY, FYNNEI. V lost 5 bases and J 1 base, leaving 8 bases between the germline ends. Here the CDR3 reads CASSLTVNTGELFF. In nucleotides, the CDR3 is TGTGCCAGCAGTTTGACTGTGAACACCGGGGAGCTGTTTTTT.

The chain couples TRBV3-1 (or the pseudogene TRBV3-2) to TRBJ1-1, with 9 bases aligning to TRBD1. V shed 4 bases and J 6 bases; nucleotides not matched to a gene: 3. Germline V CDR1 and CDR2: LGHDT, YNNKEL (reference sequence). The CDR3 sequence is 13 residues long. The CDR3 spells CASSLRQGAEAFF. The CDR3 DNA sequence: TGTGCCAGCAGCCTAAGACAGGGGGCTGAAGCTTTCTTT.